This TCR beta chain originates from a study of blood T cell repertoires in COVID-19. Background on the study: Sites in the United States, Italy and Spain provided acute and convalescent COVID-19 samples. PBMCs, B-cell-depleted T cells, or T cells were the source of the cDNA or gDNA that made up the material.

Original processing notes: Researchers report that nucleated cell counts were estimated from reference gene primer amplification. Method: immunoSEQ multiplex PCR; TCRdb's copy keeps in-frame clones and lacks some. For V, J and clone size, that table is used; D and trimming come from the DNA. The data show under 300,000 clones, over 80% seen once. Germline CDR1 reads MGHRA; CDR2 reads YSYEKL. The CDR3 covers 17 residues. The V and J ends lost 2 bases and 7 bases, in that order; junction bases with no gene match: 11. Sequenced input: peripheral blood. This receptor was taken from a woman between 40 and 50 years old who had recovered from COVID-19. This chain joins TRBV4-1 and TRBJ1-6, with 7 bases aligning to TRBD1. CDR3 region: CASSQRTPGTANSPLHF. The CDR3 coding sequence is TGCGCCAGCAGCCAACGAACCCCCGGGACAGCCAATTCACCCCTCCACTTT.